This T cell receptor beta chain was sequenced during a study of blood T cell repertoires in COVID-19. The wider study: Nucleic acid was either cDNA or gDNA, and it came from T cells, B-cell-depleted T cells, or PBMCs.

This CDR3 spans 12 amino acids. In germline, CDR1 is MNHNY, CDR2 SVGAGI (reference sequence). Between the trimmed V and J ends, which lost 5 bases and 5 bases, there was a span of 9 bases. Using immunoSEQ multiplex PCR, the repertoire was profiled, and TCRdb retains in-frame clones only, with some absent. The sample holds under 150,000 clones, about four fifths seen once. The sequencing input was peripheral blood. The TCR sequence derives from a human donor with acute or convalescent COVID-19. The donor label of this sample is uncertain. The rearrangement uses TRBV6-6 and TRBJ1-2; weak D call: TRBD1 (5 bases). The DNA of the CDR3 is TGTGCCAGCAGTCACGACAGTTATGGCTACACCTTC. Translating gives CASSHDSYGYTF.